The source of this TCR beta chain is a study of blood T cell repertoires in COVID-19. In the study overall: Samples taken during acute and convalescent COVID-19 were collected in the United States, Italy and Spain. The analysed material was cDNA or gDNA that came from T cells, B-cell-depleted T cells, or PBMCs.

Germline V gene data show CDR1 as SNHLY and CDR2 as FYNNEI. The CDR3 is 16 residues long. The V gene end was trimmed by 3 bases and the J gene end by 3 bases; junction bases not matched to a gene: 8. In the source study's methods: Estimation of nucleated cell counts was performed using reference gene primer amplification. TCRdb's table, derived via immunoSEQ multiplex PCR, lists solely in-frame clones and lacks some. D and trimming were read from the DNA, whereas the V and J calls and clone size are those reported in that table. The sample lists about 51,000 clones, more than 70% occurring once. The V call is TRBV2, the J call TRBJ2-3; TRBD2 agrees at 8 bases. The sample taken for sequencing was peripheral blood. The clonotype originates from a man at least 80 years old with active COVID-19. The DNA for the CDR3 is TGTGCCAGCAGTGACGACGCGGGAGGTGGGACAGATACGCAGTATTTT. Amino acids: CASSDDAGGGTDTQYF. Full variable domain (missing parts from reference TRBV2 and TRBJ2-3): EPEVTQTPSHQVTQMGQEVILRCVPISNHLYFYWYRQILGQKVEFLVSFYNNEISEKSEIFDDQFSVERPDGSNFTLKIRSTKLEDSAMYFCASSDDAGGGTDTQYFGPGTRLTVL.